The rows below give T cell receptor beta chains drawn from one sample of a study of T and B cells in COVID-19 patients. TCRdb redid the calling of the multiplex PCR reads with MiXCR, one entry per CDR3 protein. The sample has under 6,000 distinct CDR3 sequences, about 24% seen once. The sequenced material came from blood. These receptors all stem from a human donor with active COVID-19. Each CDR3 is given with its conserved first and last residue. Fields, in order: clone size, D gene, V gene, J gene, CDR3 protein, CDR3 DNA. A D gene is named only where the DNA matches it firmly. Some rows mark clone size as missing; the rest say once, few, many or name a class of expanded clone.

abundance: few
d_gene: .
v_gene: TRBV20-1
j_gene: TRBJ1-5
CDR3aa: CSANVDSNQPQHF
CDR3nt: TGCAGTGCTAATGTAGACAGCAATCAGCCCCAGCATTTT

abundance: .
d_gene: TRBD2
v_gene: TRBV29-1
j_gene: TRBJ2-1
CDR3aa: CSVTKSGTRAYNEQFF
CDR3nt: TGCAGCGTCACAAAGTCCGGGACTAGGGCCTACAATGAGCAGTTCTTC

abundance: medium-sized
d_gene: .
v_gene: TRBV11-1
j_gene: TRBJ1-1
CDR3aa: CASSLGRERTEAFF
CDR3nt: TGTGCCAGCAGCTTAGGCAGGGAGAGGACTGAAGCTTTCTTT

abundance: medium-sized
d_gene: TRBD1
v_gene: TRBV6-2/TRBV6-3
j_gene: TRBJ2-1
CDR3aa: CASRPALQGWDNEQFF
CDR3nt: TGTGCCAGCAGACCCGCTCTACAGGGGTGGGACAATGAGCAGTTCTTC

abundance: .
d_gene: TRBD2
v_gene: TRBV6-5
j_gene: TRBJ2-1
CDR3aa: CASSGGTSGNNEQFF
CDR3nt: TGTGCCAGCAGTGGCGGGACTAGCGGGAACAATGAGCAGTTCTTC

abundance: many
d_gene: TRBD1
v_gene: TRBV18
j_gene: TRBJ1-5
CDR3aa: CASSPGQVNSNQPQHF
CDR3nt: TGTGCCAGCTCACCAGGACAGGTTAATAGCAATCAGCCCCAGCATTTT

abundance: medium-sized
d_gene: .
v_gene: TRBV19
j_gene: TRBJ2-2
CDR3aa: CASSVQGGAGELFF
CDR3nt: TGTGCCAGTAGTGTACAGGGGGGGGCCGGGGAGCTGTTTTTT

abundance: medium-sized
d_gene: .
v_gene: TRBV19
j_gene: TRBJ1-2
CDR3aa: CASSSLAPIYYGYTF
CDR3nt: TGTGCCAGTAGTAGTCTCGCCCCGATCTATTATGGCTACACCTTC

abundance: .
d_gene: TRBD1
v_gene: TRBV5-1
j_gene: TRBJ2-5
CDR3aa: CASRQGAYQETQYF
CDR3nt: TGCGCCAGCAGACAGGGGGCTTACCAAGAGACCCAGTACTTC

abundance: few
d_gene: .
v_gene: TRBV11-1
j_gene: TRBJ2-1
CDR3aa: CASGDLRGKGDEQFF
CDR3nt: TGTGCCAGTGGGGACTTACGCGGGAAGGGGGATGAGCAGTTCTTC

abundance: medium-sized
d_gene: .
v_gene: TRBV15
j_gene: TRBJ2-3
CDR3aa: CATSQDTYTDTQYF
CDR3nt: TGTGCCACCAGCCAGGACACTTACACAGATACGCAGTATTTT